Below, 17 T cell receptor beta chains from the same sample are listed, as sequenced in a study of blood T cells in healthy people across ages. A second PCR of roughly 7 to 11 cycles used a sample-barcoded 5' primer and a J-beta primer mix. TCRdb analysed the 5' RACE reads with MiXCR anew, one entry per CDR3 protein. Of about 1.5 million distinct CDR3 sequences in the sample, 40% to 45% were seen once. Sequenced input: blood. The receptors were sampled from a woman aged 18 to 35 in good health.

This clonotype was seen a few times. This rearrangement joins TRBV7-2 to TRBJ2-3; 7 bases align to TRBD1. V lost 4 bases to trimming and J lost 0 bases; unmatched junction nucleotides: 4. CDR1 SGHTA and CDR2 FQGNSA come from the germline V gene. The CDR3 runs to 15 residues. CDR3 DNA sequence: TGTGCCAGCAGCTGGGGACAGCCTAGCACAGATACGCAGTATTTT. This sequence encodes CASSWGQPSTDTQYF. The variable domain in full, completed from reference TRBV7-2 and TRBJ2-3, reads GAGVSQSPSNKVTEKGKDVELRCDPISGHTALYWYRQSLGQGLEFLIYFQGNSAPDKSGLPSDRFSAERTGGSVSTLTIQRTQQEDSAVYLCASSWGQPSTDTQYFGPGTRLTVL.

V is TRBV12-3 or TRBV12-4 and J is TRBJ2-3, with TRBD2 as a possible D gene (5 bases). There are 16 residues in the CDR3. Trimming removed 1 base from V and 6 bases from J, with 17 bases in between. CDR3 residues: CASSLGASLLGDTQYF. In nucleotides, the CDR3 is TGTGCCAGCAGTTTAGGGGCTAGCTTACTAGGGGATACGCAGTATTTT.

In this sample, this clonotype turned up a few times. The chain links TRBV20-1 to TRBJ2-3; D may correspond to TRBD1 or TRBD2 (5 bases each). The CDR3 sequence is 15 residues long. Germline assignment: CDR1 DFQATT and CDR2 SNEGSKA (reference sequence). V was pared by 6 bases and J by 5 bases, with 21 bases between. The CDR3 here is CSATMGVGYKDTQYF. In DNA form, the CDR3 reads TGCAGTGCCACCATGGGGGTAGGGTATAAAGATACGCAGTATTTT.

The rearrangement uses TRBV7-2 and TRBJ2-1; TRBD2 matches at 14 bases. The V and J ends lost 4 bases and 4 bases, in that order; junction bases with no gene match: 9. The germline CDR1 and CDR2 sequences are SGHTA and FQGNSA. This CDR3 contains 18 residues. As DNA, the CDR3 is TGTGCCAGCAGCTCCCGGACTAGCGGGGGGACTAGGTACAATGAGCAGTTCTTC. This sequence encodes CASSSRTSGGTRYNEQFF.

This clonotype has more than one count but fewer than ten. The chain uses TRBV7-2 and TRBJ2-7; D uncertain. CDR3 length: 14 amino acids. CDR1 is SGHTA, CDR2 FQGNSA, per germline. Deletions cut 5 bases from V and 0 bases from J, with 11 bases between. The CDR3 DNA is TGTGCCAGCAGCCCGACCCATTCCTCCTACGAGCAGTACTTC. It yields the protein CASSPTHSSYEQYF.

The V and J genes are TRBV9 and TRBJ1-1; D call uncertain. V gave up 4 bases and J gave up 1 base, with 14 bases separating them. Germline CDR1 is SGDLS and CDR2 is YYNGEE. This CDR3 contains 15 residues. CDR3 sequence (DNA): TGTGCCAGCAGCCTAAGAGGGAATCAGAACACTGAAGCTTTCTTT. Translated, it gives CASSLRGNQNTEAFF.

In DNA, the CDR3 is TGTGCCAGCAGCTCCCCAAGGCGGGAGTTTTACAATGAGCAGTTCTTC. It is translated as CASSSPRREFYNEQFF. The chain recombines TRBV7-9 with TRBJ2-1, with 7 bases that match TRBD2. The CDR3 is 16 amino acids. The trim removed 4 bases at V and 4 bases at J, leaving 10 bases unmatched. CDR1 and CDR2 from the germline V gene are SEHNR and FQNEAQ (reference sequence).

In this sample, this clonotype turned up once. The chain carries TRBV4-3 and TRBJ1-1; D perhaps matches TRBD1 (6 bases). V was trimmed by 3 bases and J by 4 bases, leaving 9 bases between them. There are 13 residues in the CDR3. CDR1 is LGHNA, CDR2 YSLEER, per germline. The CDR3 here is CASSQPGVTEAFF. DNA of the CDR3: TGCGCCAGCAGCCAGCCAGGGGTCACTGAAGCTTTCTTT.

This chain links TRBV6-2 or TRBV6-3 with TRBJ2-4; TRBD1 agrees at 7 bases. The CDR3 contains 15 residues. The germline V gene encodes CDR1 MNHEY and CDR2 SVGEGT. J was trimmed by 5 bases and V by 4 bases; bases with no gene match: 8. CDR3 protein: CASSFPDRAQNIQYF. In DNA form, the CDR3 reads TGTGCCAGCAGTTTTCCCGACAGGGCCCAAAACATTCAGTACTTC.

The V call is TRBV29-1, the J call TRBJ1-3; D uncertain. Germline V CDR1 and CDR2: SQVTM, ANQGSEA. V lost 6 bases to trimming and J lost 0 bases, with 12 bases between them. The CDR3 totals 14 residues. Here the CDR3 reads CSVDTPSSGNTIYF. CDR3 in DNA: TGCAGCGTCGATACACCAAGCTCTGGAAACACCATATATTTT.

In nucleotides, the CDR3 is TGTGCCAGCAGTTCTTCAGGGGTAAATGGCTACACCTTC. Protein sequence: CASSSSGVNGYTF. This chain uses TRBV6-5 with TRBJ1-2; D perhaps matches TRBD1 (6 bases). Trimming cost V 4 bases and J 6 bases, with 12 bases left between them. The CDR3 has 13 residues. Germline assignment: CDR1 MNHEY and CDR2 SVGAGI.

The J gene is TRBJ1-1, the V gene TRBV15; D is undetermined. The germline CDR1 and CDR2 sequences are LNHNV and YYDKDF (reference sequence). The CDR3 is 14 residues long. Trimming cost V 1 base and J 3 bases, with 9 bases left between them. DNA of the CDR3: TGTGCCACCAGCAGAGGAGGGAGGGACACTGAAGCTTTCTTT. Its translation is CATSRGGRDTEAFF.

The J gene is TRBJ2-3, the V gene TRBV14, with 7 bases matching TRBD1. V lost 1 base, J lost 2 bases, and 6 bases stayed unmatched. Looked up from germline, CDR1 is SGHDN and CDR2 is FVKESK. The CDR3 runs to 16 residues. CDR3 DNA: TGTGCCAGCAGCCAAGGGGTACAGGGGTCCACAGATACGCAGTATTTT. Its translation: CASSQGVQGSTDTQYF.

The V gene is TRBV29-1, the J gene TRBJ2-1; TRBD2 aligns across 15 bases. V dropped 7 bases and J dropped 10; count of bases not matched to a gene: 5. The CDR3 runs 13 residues. Germline CDR1 SQVTM, CDR2 ANQGSEA. The CDR3 loop reads CSGEGLAGGEQFF. The CDR3 DNA reads as TGCAGCGGGGAGGGACTAGCGGGAGGAGAGCAGTTCTTC.

This clonotype was detected only a few times. This chain joins TRBV29-1 and TRBJ2-1; D remains unclear. The V gene lost 2 bases and the J gene lost 0 bases, with 11 bases spanning the gap. Germline V CDR1 and CDR2: SQVTM, ANQGSEA. CDR3 length equals 15 residues. The CDR3 sequence is CSVENLHLSYNEQFF. CDR3 nucleotides: TGCAGCGTTGAAAATTTGCACCTCTCCTACAATGAGCAGTTCTTC.

This clonotype was counted only a few times. The V gene is TRBV25-1, the J gene TRBJ2-5, with TRBD2 identical over 12 bases. J lost 2 bases, V lost 4 bases, and 5 bases had no gene match. CDR1 and CDR2 from the germline V gene are MGHDK and SYGVNS. The CDR3 has 16 amino acids. For the CDR3, the DNA is TGTGCCAGCAGTGGGCGACTAGCGGGAGATCAAGAGACCCAGTACTTC. It encodes CASSGRLAGDQETQYF.

This chain connects TRBV6-5 to TRBJ1-6; a possible D gene is TRBD1 (6 bases). Germline CDR1 is MNHEY and CDR2 is SVGAGI. V was trimmed by 6 bases and J by 0 bases, leaving 12 bases between them. This CDR3 region has 16 residues. CDR3: CASSLGTPSYNSPLHF. CDR3 bases: TGTGCCAGCAGCCTAGGGACACCCTCCTATAATTCACCCCTCCACTTT.